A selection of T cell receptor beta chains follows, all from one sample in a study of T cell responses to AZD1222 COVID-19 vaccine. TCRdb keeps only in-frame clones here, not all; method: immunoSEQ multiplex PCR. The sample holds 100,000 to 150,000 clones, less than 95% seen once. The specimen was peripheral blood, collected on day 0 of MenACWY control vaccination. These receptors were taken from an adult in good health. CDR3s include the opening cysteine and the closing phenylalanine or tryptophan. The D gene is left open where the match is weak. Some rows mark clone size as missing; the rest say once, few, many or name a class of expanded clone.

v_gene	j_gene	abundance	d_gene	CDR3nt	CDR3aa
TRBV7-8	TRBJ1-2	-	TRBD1	TGTGCCAGCAGCATGGCCGGGACAGGGAAAGACTATGGCTACACCTTC	CASSMAGTGKDYGYTF
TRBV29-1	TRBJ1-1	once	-	TGCAGCGTTGCTCGGGACAACACTGAAGCTTTCTTT	CSVARDNTEAFF
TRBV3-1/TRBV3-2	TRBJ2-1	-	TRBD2	TGTGCCAGCAGCCGATCCGGGACTAGCGGGGACCAGTTCTTC	CASSRSGTSGDQFF
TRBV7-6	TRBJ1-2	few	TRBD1	TGTGCCAGCAGCCCCGGACAGGGTAACTACTATGGCTACACCTTC	CASSPGQGNYYGYTF
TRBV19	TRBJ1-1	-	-	TGTGCCAGTCTTTCAGGGGTAACTGAAGCTTTCTTT	CASLSGVTEAFF
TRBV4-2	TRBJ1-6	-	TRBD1	TGTGCCAGCAGCCGACAGGGGGTCGGATCACCCCTCCACTTT	CASSRQGVGSPLHF
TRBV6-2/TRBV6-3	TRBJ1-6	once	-	TGTGCCAGCAGTTACGGACCCGGAGCAAGCTCCTATAATTCACCCCTCCACTTT	CASSYGPGASSYNSPLHF
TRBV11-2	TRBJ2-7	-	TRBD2	TGTGCCAGCAGCTTAATTAGGGTTAGCGGGAGTCGCTACGAGCAGTACTTC	CASSLIRVSGSRYEQYF
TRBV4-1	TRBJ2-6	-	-	TGCGCCAGCAGCCATCCGACAGGTAGCTCTGGGGCCAACGTCCTGACTTTC	CASSHPTGSSGANVLTF
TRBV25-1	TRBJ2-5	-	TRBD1	TGTGCCAGCAGGGGGGACAGGGGGCTGGGGACCCAGTACTTC	CASRGDRGLGTQYF
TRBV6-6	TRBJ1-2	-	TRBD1	TGTGCCAGCAGTTACTCTGAAACAGGGGGCTATGGCTACACCTTC	CASSYSETGGYGYTF
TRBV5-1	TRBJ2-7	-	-	TGCGCCAGCAGCCCCGCGGTGGGAAGGGGTCCCTACGAGCAGTACTTC	CASSPAVGRGPYEQYF
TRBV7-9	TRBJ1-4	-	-	TGTGCCAGCAGCTTTTCGAGGGGTTTGGAAAAACTGTTTTTT	CASSFSRGLEKLFF
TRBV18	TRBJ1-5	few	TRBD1	TGTGCCAGCTCATCCGGGACAGGGAGCAATCAGCCCCAGCATTTT	CASSSGTGSNQPQHF
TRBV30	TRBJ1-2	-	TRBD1	TGTGCCTGGATTCCTTCGGACAGGGGGTTTGGCTACACCTTC	CAWIPSDRGFGYTF
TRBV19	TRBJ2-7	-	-	TGTGCCAGTAGTACCCACAGGCCTTCCTACGAGCAGTACTTC	CASSTHRPSYEQYF
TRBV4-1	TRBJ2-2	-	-	TGCGCCAGCAGCCAAAATCCCCGGGCAGGGACCGGGGAGCTGTTTTTT	CASSQNPRAGTGELFF
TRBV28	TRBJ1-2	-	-	TGTGCCAGCACTTTCGGGACGGCTAACTATGGCTACACCTTC	CASTFGTANYGYTF
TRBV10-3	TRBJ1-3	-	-	TGTGCCATCAGTCCCCCAACAGGGACTGGAAACACCATATATTTT	CAISPPTGTGNTIYF
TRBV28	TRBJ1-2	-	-	TGTGCCAGCAGCTCCATACAGGGTGGCTATGGCTACACCTTC	CASSSIQGGYGYTF
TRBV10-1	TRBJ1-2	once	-	TGCGCCAGCAGTGAAAACGTAGGGACGACGGAGGGCTACACCTTC	CASSENVGTTEGYTF
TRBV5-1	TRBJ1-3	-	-	TGCGCCAGCAGCTTGGAGACAGGCTCCATCTCTGGAAACACCATATATTTT	CASSLETGSISGNTIYF
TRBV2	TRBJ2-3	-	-	TGTGCCAGCAAGATCCAGGGAAGCACAGATACGCAGTATTTT	CASKIQGSTDTQYF
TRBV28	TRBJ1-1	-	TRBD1	TGTGCCAGCAGCCCACCCACAGGGGGGAGTACTGAAGCTTTCTTT	CASSPPTGGSTEAFF
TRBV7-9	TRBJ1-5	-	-	TGTGCCAGCAGCTTTAACAGCAACAATCAGCCCCAGCATTTT	CASSFNSNNQPQHF
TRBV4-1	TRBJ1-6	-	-	TGCGCCAGCAGGGAAAACCGTGGAAATTCACCCCTCCACTTT	CASRENRGNSPLHF
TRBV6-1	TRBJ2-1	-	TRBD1	TGTGCCAGCAGCAGCCGGGACAGGGGATACAATGAGCAGTTCTTC	CASSSRDRGYNEQFF